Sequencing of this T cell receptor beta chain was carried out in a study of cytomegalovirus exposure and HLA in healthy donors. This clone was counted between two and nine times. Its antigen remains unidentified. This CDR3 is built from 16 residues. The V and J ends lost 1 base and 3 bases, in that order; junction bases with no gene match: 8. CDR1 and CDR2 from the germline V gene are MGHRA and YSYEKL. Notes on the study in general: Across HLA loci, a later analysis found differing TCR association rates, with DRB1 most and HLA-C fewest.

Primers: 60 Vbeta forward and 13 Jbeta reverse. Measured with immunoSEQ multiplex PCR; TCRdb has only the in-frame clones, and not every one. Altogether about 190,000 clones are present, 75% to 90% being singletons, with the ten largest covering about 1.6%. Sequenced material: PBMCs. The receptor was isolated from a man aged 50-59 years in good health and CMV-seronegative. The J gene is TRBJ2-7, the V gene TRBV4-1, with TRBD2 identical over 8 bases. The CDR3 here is CASSQGGGRRNYEQYF. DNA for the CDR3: TGCGCCAGCAGCCAAGGGGGCGGGAGGAGGAACTACGAGCAGTACTTC.